The 29 T cell receptor beta chains given below trace back to one sample, sequenced in a study of cytomegalovirus exposure and HLA in healthy donors. A multiplex PCR was run with 60 Vbeta primers and 13 Jbeta primers. The table came from immunoSEQ multiplex PCR; TCRdb's copy has only in-frame clones and leaves some out. This table holds 150,000 to 200,000 clones, 70% to 80% found once. Sample: PBMCs. All receptors derive from a woman between 50 and 59 years old in good health and CMV-seronegative.

The chain combines TRBV7-9 with TRBJ1-6, with 9 positions matching TRBD1. Germline V CDR1 and CDR2: SEHNR, FQNEAQ (reference sequence). After removal of 5 bases from V and 7 bases from J, the junction contained 9 bases not matched to a gene. The CDR3 consists of 16 residues. The CDR3, as DNA: TGTGCCAGCAGCCGAGGGACAGGGTTTGGGAATTCACCCCTCCACTTT. It translates to CASSRGTGFGNSPLHF.

This clone showed up just a few times. The chain combines TRBV18 with TRBJ2-1, with 8 bases fitting TRBD2. The V gene end was trimmed by 0 bases and the J gene end by 3 bases; junction bases not matched to a gene: 4. CDR3 length: 16 amino acids. Germline loops: CDR1 KGHSH, CDR2 LQKENI. DNA for the CDR3: TGTGCCAGCTCACCACCGGGGCTAGCGGGCTACAATGAGCAGTTCTTC. Translation: CASSPPGLAGYNEQFF.

CDR3 bases: TGTGCCAGCAGCTGGGCCTTTAGGGGCCGGGGGAATGAAAAACTGTTTTTT. Amino acids: CASSWAFRGRGNEKLFF. The rearrangement joins TRBV11-2 to TRBJ1-4; tentative D call: TRBD1 (5 bases). V lost 4 bases and J lost 5, with 20 bases in between. There are 17 residues in the CDR3. Looked up from germline, CDR1 is SGHAT and CDR2 is FQNNGV.

CDR3 in amino acids: CASSWTSAHTDTQYF. Here the CDR3 DNA reads TGTGCCAGCAGTTGGACTAGTGCGCACACAGATACGCAGTATTTT. The J gene is TRBJ2-3, the V gene TRBV11-3, with 7 bases matching TRBD2. The CDR3 is 15 amino acids. The germline gives CDR1 SGHNT, CDR2 YENEEA. V shed 6 bases, J shed 2 bases, and the junction held 8 bases outside the gene matches.

This clone occurred once. CDR3 nucleotides: TGTGCCAGCAGCTTAGCACCAGTACCCTCTAGCGGGAAAAGGGCCGGGGAGCTGTTTTTT. It yields the protein CASSLAPVPSSGKRAGELFF. This chain uses TRBV7-8 with TRBJ2-2; TRBD2 agrees at 9 bases. Germline values: CDR1 SGHVS, CDR2 FQNEAQ. V trimming: 0 bases; J trimming: 6 bases; junction bases outside the gene matches: 17. The CDR3 totals 20 residues.

V gene TRBV7-8 combines with J gene TRBJ2-7; a possible D gene is TRBD2 (5 bases). This CDR3 has 14 amino acids. Germline CDR1 is SGHVS and CDR2 is FQNEAQ. Trimming removed 1 base from V and 0 bases from J, with 7 bases in between. The DNA for the CDR3 is TGTGCCAGCAGCTTAGTAGCGTTCTCCTACGAGCAGTACTTC. It codes for CASSLVAFSYEQYF.

The chain links TRBV5-4 to TRBJ2-7, with TRBD2 matching 8 bases. This CDR3 spans 15 amino acids. With V trimmed by 0 bases and J by 7 bases, 9 bases remained unmatched. Germline V lookup: CDR1 SGHNT, CDR2 YYREEE (reference sequence). The CDR3 bases are TGTGCCAGCAGCTTGGCCGGGAGGGCGAGCAGGGAGCAGTACTTC. The encoded protein is CASSLAGRASREQYF.

The rearrangement links TRBV5-1 to TRBJ1-4; D ambiguous. The CDR3 consists of 14 residues. CDR1 and CDR2 from the germline V gene are SGHRS and YFSETQ. Trimming removed 5 bases at V and 8 bases at J, with 16 bases between. CDR3 protein: CASRYGEFQEKLFF. The CDR3 DNA reads TGCGCCAGCAGATATGGGGAGTTTCAAGAAAAACTGTTTTTT.

The V call is TRBV4-2, the J call TRBJ2-3; a possible D gene is TRBD2 (6 bases). Germline CDR1 and CDR2: LGHNA and YNFKEQ. This CDR3 has 15 residues. Deletions cut 4 bases from V and 7 bases from J, with 18 bases between. This CDR3 reads CASSPGGGRAYTQYF. In DNA form, the CDR3 reads TGTGCCAGCAGCCCCGGAGGAGGGAGAGCTTATACGCAGTATTTT.

The J gene is TRBJ1-1, the V gene TRBV9; a weak D match, TRBD1 (5 bases). The germline CDR1 and CDR2 sequences are SGDLS and YYNGEE. V was trimmed by 0 bases and J by 7 bases, leaving 10 bases between them. The CDR3 consists of 13 residues. The CDR3 region has the DNA TGTGCCAGCAGCGTAGGGAGGGGAGGTGAAGCTTTCTTT. Amino acids: CASSVGRGGEAFF.

This chain uses TRBV21-1 with TRBJ1-6; the D call in the table, TRBD1, was not verified against the DNA. TRBV21-1 is a pseudogene segment. The CDR3 sequence is 17 residues long. CDR3 in DNA: TGTGCCAGCGGAAAGGGACAGAAACGCCTGAGTGATTCACCCCTCCACTTT. Protein: CASGKGQKRLSDSPLHF.

The genes are TRBV11-2 and TRBJ1-2; 8 nucleotides agree with TRBD1. The ends lost 5 bases at V and 3 bases at J; junction bases unmatched: 17. Germline V lookup: CDR1 SGHAT, CDR2 FQNNGV. This CDR3 has 18 residues. The CDR3 spells CASSHTPGQVQPDYGYTF. Written as DNA, the CDR3 is TGTGCCAGCAGCCACACCCCGGGACAGGTTCAACCAGACTATGGCTACACCTTC.

V is TRBV2 and J is TRBJ2-1, with 8 nucleotides matching TRBD2. Looked up from germline, CDR1 is SNHLY and CDR2 is FYNNEI. After removal of 11 bases from V and 4 bases from J, the junction contained 13 bases not matched to a gene. The CDR3 covers 15 residues. CDR3 coding DNA: TGTGCCCAGCAAGAACGGGAGGGGTTATACAATGAGCAGTTCTTC. Translating it yields CAQQEREGLYNEQFF.

The chain uses TRBV15 and TRBJ1-1, with TRBD1 matching 7 bases. The V and J ends lost 1 base and 1 base, in that order; junction bases with no gene match: 3. The CDR3 has 15 residues. The germline CDR1 and CDR2 sequences are LNHNV and YYDKDF (reference sequence). This chain's CDR3 is CATSRGDRQNTEAFF. The CDR3 coding sequence is TGTGCCACCAGCAGAGGGGACAGACAGAACACTGAAGCTTTCTTT.

This clone showed up just once. This chain joins TRBV28 and TRBJ2-7; the D gene is possibly TRBD2 (6 bases). The germline V gene encodes CDR1 MDHEN and CDR2 SYDVKM. V lost 1 base and J lost 4, with 11 bases in between. The CDR3 is made up of 14 amino acids. CDR3 protein: CASSLFAGTYEQYF. The CDR3 DNA follows: TGTGCCAGCAGTTTATTCGCGGGAACATACGAGCAGTACTTC.

This clone was observed a few times. The chain carries TRBV7-2 and TRBJ1-1; 7 bases map to TRBD1. CDR3 length: 13 residues. The trim removed 6 bases at V and 1 base at J, leaving 2 bases unmatched. CDR1 and CDR2 from the germline V gene are SGHTA and FQGNSA. The CDR3 protein is CASSRQGNTEAFF. In nucleotides, the CDR3 is TGTGCCAGCAGTCGACAGGGGAACACTGAAGCTTTCTTT.

The chain carries TRBV6-5 and TRBJ1-5; TRBD1 agrees at 7 bases. After removal of 4 bases from V and 4 bases from J, the junction contained 4 bases not matched to a gene. This CDR3 is built from 14 residues. The V gene's germline CDR1 is MNHEY and CDR2 SVGAGI. In nucleotides, the CDR3 is TGTGCCAGCAGTTTCTACAGGGGAAATCAGCCCCAGCATTTT. It is translated as CASSFYRGNQPQHF.

The rearrangement joins TRBV6-1 to TRBJ1-2; 9 nucleotides align to TRBD1. CDR1 is MNHNS, CDR2 SASEGT, per germline. Trimming at V came to 0 bases and at J to 5 bases, leaving 1 base not matched to a gene. This CDR3 has 14 amino acids. The CDR3 sequence is CASSEAGQGYGYTF. The CDR3 region has the DNA TGTGCCAGCAGTGAAGCTGGACAGGGGTATGGCTACACCTTC.

The rearrangement uses TRBV7-9 and TRBJ1-4; no reliable D call. V lost 2 bases and J 4 bases, leaving 11 bases between the germline ends. Germline V lookup: CDR1 SEHNR, CDR2 FQNEAQ (reference sequence). CDR3 length: 15 amino acids. The DNA of the CDR3 is TGTGCCAGCAGCTTACAGAGGCAGAGTAATGAAAAACTGTTTTTT. Protein product: CASSLQRQSNEKLFF.

As regards this clone: The germline gene is not matched at one end of the junction; a read error may be the cause. CDR3 in amino acids: CSSSSARYQETQYF. The CDR3 coding sequence is TGTTCCAGCAGCTCAGCCAGGTACCAAGAGACCCAGTACTTC. This sequence joins TRBV7-9 and TRBJ2-5, with D unresolved. In germline, CDR1 is SEHNR, CDR2 FQNEAQ (reference sequence). The CDR3 covers 14 residues. Full variable domain (rest looked up from reference TRBV7-9 and TRBJ2-5): DTGVSQNPRHKITKRGQNVTFRCDPISEHNRLYWYRQTLGQGPEFLTYFQNEAQLEKSRLLSDRFSAERPKGSFSTLEIQRTEQGDSAMYLCSSSSARYQETQYFGPGTRLLVL.

This clone showed up just once. The genes are TRBV5-6 and TRBJ2-2, with D possibly being TRBD2 (6 bases). CDR1 SGHDT and CDR2 YYEEEE come from the germline V gene. The CDR3 contains 16 residues. Between the trimmed V and J ends, which lost 4 bases and 4 bases, there was a span of 17 bases. The CDR3: CASSHPLQRVTGELFF. The CDR3 region has the DNA TGTGCCAGCAGCCACCCGCTCCAGCGGGTCACCGGGGAGCTGTTTTTT.

The chain joins TRBV21-1 to TRBJ1-2; the table names TRBD1, a call not compared with the DNA. TRBV21-1 is noted as a pseudogene. The CDR3 has 17 amino acids. Here the CDR3 DNA reads TGTGCCAGCAGGGGGATGGTTCGAGACAGGGGGCTTGGAGGCTACACCTTC. Its translation: CASRGMVRDRGLGGYTF.

Notes on this clone: The junction does not match germline at one end; this may be a read error. V usage is TRBV7-7 and J usage is TRBJ2-1, with TRBD1 identical over 8 bases. Germline V CDR1 and CDR2: SSHAT, FNYEAQ (reference sequence). This CDR3 spans 15 amino acids. The CDR3 sequence: CASSQDRESYNEQFF. In nucleotides, the CDR3 is TGTGCTAGCAGCCAGGACAGGGAGTCCTACAATGAGCAGTTCTTC. Based on the CDR3 plus reference TRBV7-7 and TRBJ2-1, the full variable domain is GAGVSQSPRYKVTKRGQDVTLRCDPISSHATLYWYQQALGQGPEFLTYFNYEAQPDKSGLPSDRFSAERPEGSISTLTIQRTEQRDSAMYRCASSQDRESYNEQFFGPGTRLTVL.

This clone appeared a single time. The chain carries TRBV18 and TRBJ2-3; 10 bases are shared with TRBD1. In germline, CDR1 is KGHSH, CDR2 LQKENI. The CDR3 covers 17 residues. The ends lost 3 bases at V and 2 bases at J; junction bases unmatched: 8. CDR3 sequence: CASSPPDRGWSTDTQYF. Written as DNA, the CDR3 is TGTGCCAGCTCACCTCCGGACAGGGGGTGGTCCACAGATACGCAGTATTTT. The whole variable domain, remainder taken from reference TRBV18 and TRBJ2-3, is NAGVMQNPRHLVRRRGQEARLRCSPMKGHSHVYWYRQLPEEGLKFMVYLQKENIIDESGMPKERFSAEFPKEGPSILRIQQVVRGDSAAYFCASSPPDRGWSTDTQYFGPGTRLTVL.

The CDR3, as DNA: TGTGCCAGCAGTCCCTCTGGTAGGGGAGGCTACACCTTC. Amino acids: CASSPSGRGGYTF. V and J are TRBV6-5 and TRBJ1-2, with D possibly matching TRBD1 (5 bases). The germline V gene has CDR1 MNHEY and CDR2 SVGAGI. The CDR3 extends over 13 amino acids. Trimming removed 5 bases from V and 8 bases from J, with 15 bases in between.

The V and J genes are TRBV7-8 and TRBJ2-1; D remains ambiguous. The CDR3 has 13 residues. V was shortened by 4 bases and J by 10 bases, with 14 bases between the two germline ends. CDR1 SGHVS and CDR2 FQNEAQ come from the germline V gene. In nucleotides, the CDR3 is TGTGCCAGCAGCTCTAGTCACCCCGGCGAGCAGTTCTTC. This gives the protein CASSSSHPGEQFF.

The chain combines TRBV5-1 with TRBJ2-1; possibly TRBD1 for D (6 bases). Looked up from germline, CDR1 is SGHRS and CDR2 is YFSETQ. Trimming removed 5 bases from V and 7 bases from J, with 13 bases in between. This CDR3 has 13 residues. The CDR3 is CASSLGGLNEQFF. As DNA, the CDR3 is TGCGCCAGCAGTCTAGGGGGTTTAAATGAGCAGTTCTTC.

This chain joins TRBV7-2 and TRBJ2-1; 13 bases agree with TRBD2. In germline, CDR1 is SGHTA, CDR2 FQGNSA. The CDR3 loop spans 17 amino acids. V gave up 5 bases and J gave up 7 bases; unmatched junction bases: 11. In DNA form, the CDR3 reads TGTGCCAGCAGCAACATACGGGGACTAGCGGGAAGGAATGAGCAGTTCTTC. It encodes CASSNIRGLAGRNEQFF.

The chain uses TRBV29-1 and TRBJ2-2, with TRBD2 matching 9 bases. Germline-derived CDR1 and CDR2 are SQVTM and ANQGSEA. The J segment lost 5 bases and the V segment lost 4 bases, leaving 5 bases of the junction unmatched. This CDR3 comprises 14 residues. The CDR3 nucleotides read TGCAGCGTTGCCGCGGGAGGGCCGACCGGGGAGCTGTTTTTT. Translation gives CSVAAGGPTGELFF.